The 12 T cell receptor beta chains below come from one sample, sequenced in a study of vaccination and CD4 T cells after COVID-19. Their specific antigens are unknown. Treatment here: roughly 11-day PBMC culture with coronavirus spike peptide pools or control peptides (ViraFEST assay). Sequencing of the DNA from cultured CD4+ T cells was carried out with the Oncomine TCR Beta short-read assay. TCRdb analysed the PCR reads with MiXCR anew, one entry per CDR3 protein. The sample shows some 18,000 distinct CDR3 sequences, just under 80% of them seen only once. Here the sequenced sample was CD4+ T cells from blood, cultured in vitro, taken after SARS-CoV-2 vaccination. The origin of the receptors is a human donor who received a COVID-19 vaccine.

In this sample, this clonotype turned up a few times. V and J are TRBV21-1 and TRBJ2-7; the D segment call TRBD1 is taken from the table without a DNA check. TRBV21-1 corresponds to a pseudogene. CDR3 length: 15 amino acids. The CDR3 nucleotides are TGTGCCAGCAGCTCCCGATTGGACAGGCCCTACGAGCAGTACTTC. It codes for CASSSRLDRPYEQYF.

This clonotype was detected only a few times. V gene TRBV2 combines with J gene TRBJ1-4; D is undetermined. The CDR3 sequence is 15 residues long. Germline values: CDR1 SNHLY, CDR2 FYNNEI. V lost 4 bases and J 0 bases, leaving 9 bases between the germline ends. CDR3 sequence: CASSAWAATNEKLFF. The CDR3 DNA reads TGTGCCAGCAGTGCTTGGGCTGCAACTAATGAAAAACTGTTTTTT. Complete variable domain (other parts from reference TRBV2 and TRBJ1-4): EPEVTQTPSHQVTQMGQEVILRCVPISNHLYFYWYRQILGQKVEFLVSFYNNEISEKSEIFDDQFSVERPDGSNFTLKIRSTKLEDSAMYFCASSAWAATNEKLFFGSGTQLSVL.

V usage is TRBV6-1 and J usage is TRBJ1-2; 8 nucleotides align to TRBD1. Germline V CDR1 and CDR2: MNHNS, SASEGT. This CDR3 has 17 amino acids. Unmatched junction bases numbered 16, after V lost 4 bases and J lost 6 bases. The CDR3 protein is CASSARRTDRVVDGYTF. CDR3 coding DNA: TGTGCCAGCAGTGCAAGAAGGACGGACAGGGTCGTCGATGGCTACACCTTC.

The V call is TRBV7-8, the J call TRBJ2-7; 15 bases are shared with TRBD2. V trimming: 10 bases; J trimming: 2 bases; junction bases outside the gene matches: 9. The CDR3 has 16 residues. CDR1 is SGHVS, CDR2 FQNEAQ, per germline. The CDR3 reads CAIRGTSGGPPYEQYF. The DNA for the CDR3 is TGTGCCATAAGAGGGACTAGCGGGGGGCCTCCCTACGAGCAGTACTTC.

The V gene is TRBV27, the J gene TRBJ2-2; D may be TRBD2 (5 bases). Looked up from germline, CDR1 is MNHEY and CDR2 is SMNVEV (reference sequence). CDR3 length equals 13 residues. Trimming removed 4 bases at V and 5 bases at J, with 8 bases between. CDR3 sequence: CASSSGSTGELFF. The CDR3 DNA reads as TGTGCCAGCAGTTCGGGGAGTACCGGGGAGCTGTTTTTT.

The V and J genes are TRBV6-4 and TRBJ2-3; D might be TRBD2 (6 bases). Germline CDR1 is MRHNA and CDR2 is SNTAGT. The CDR3 is 15 residues long. The germline V and J ends were trimmed by 7 bases and 5 bases, with 19 bases remaining between them. The CDR3 loop reads CASKETSTRGDTQYF. The CDR3 DNA is TGTGCCAGCAAGGAAACTAGCACCCGGGGAGATACGCAGTATTTT.

The chain links TRBV19 to TRBJ2-5, with 9 bases aligning to TRBD2. This CDR3 region has 14 residues. Trimming cost V 10 bases and J 2 bases; bases outside gene matches: 8. CDR1 LNHDA and CDR2 SQIVND come from the germline V gene (reference sequence). CDR3 loop: CATAGGRGQETQYF. CDR3 DNA sequence: TGTGCCACCGCGGGGGGGCGGGGTCAAGAGACCCAGTACTTC.

The chain links TRBV20-1 to TRBJ1-2, with a weak D call TRBD1 (6 bases). The CDR3 is 17 amino acids. Germline V lookup: CDR1 DFQATT, CDR2 SNEGSKA (reference sequence). Trimming took 0 bases from V and 5 from J, leaving 22 bases between them. The CDR3 DNA follows: TGCAGTGCTAGAGACCCTCGCGTTGGGGGCGCTGAGTATGGCTACACCTTC. Its protein is CSARDPRVGGAEYGYTF.

The rearrangement uses TRBV7-2 and TRBJ2-3; D perhaps matches TRBD2 (5 bases). Germline-derived CDR1 and CDR2 are SGHTA and FQGNSA. Trimming removed 6 bases at V and 2 bases at J, with 12 bases between. The CDR3 loop spans 14 amino acids. The CDR3 loop is CASRRTGYTDTQYF. CDR3 coding DNA: TGTGCCAGCAGGCGGACGGGGTACACAGATACGCAGTATTTT.

The J gene is TRBJ1-2, the V gene TRBV20-1; D is ambiguous. This CDR3 is 12 amino acids long. Trimming left V 0 bases short and J 4 bases short, with 6 bases between. Per the germline V gene, CDR1 is DFQATT and CDR2 is SNEGSKA (reference sequence). This CDR3 reads CSARDGGYGYTF. The CDR3 nucleotides read TGCAGTGCTAGAGATGGAGGCTATGGCTACACCTTC.

The chain is built from TRBV20-1 and TRBJ2-3; the D gene is possibly TRBD1 (5 bases). Deletions cut 1 base from V and 6 bases from J, with 17 bases between. The CDR3 spans 15 residues. The V gene's germline CDR1 is DFQATT and CDR2 SNEGSKA (reference sequence). CDR3 loop: CSARAQGSVVDTQYF. The CDR3, as DNA: TGCAGTGCTAGAGCCCAGGGATCGGTGGTGGATACGCAGTATTTT.

The rearrangement uses TRBV4-1 and TRBJ2-3, with 12 positions matching TRBD2. The V gene end was trimmed by 0 bases and the J gene end by 1 base; junction bases not matched to a gene: 8. From germline, CDR1 is MGHRA and CDR2 YSYEKL. There are 19 residues in the CDR3. The chain's CDR3 is CASSQDLLAGGRRTDTQYF. The CDR3 nucleotides are TGCGCCAGCAGCCAAGATCTCCTAGCGGGGGGGCGTCGCACAGATACGCAGTATTTT.